The clone carrying this T cell receptor (beta chain) was detected ten times or more. Compared with germline, one end of the junction differs, possibly owing to a read error. This specimen comes from a study of molecular identifiers for immune sequencing clone quantification. Both previously described methods and listed TCR primers were employed to make bulk TCR libraries. MiXCR, applied by TCRdb to the PCR reads, yields one record per CDR3 protein. This sample has tens of thousands of distinct CDR3 sequences, with 15% to 20% found just once. Naive CD8 T cell sorting was performed on the CD8+CD4-CCR7+CD45RA+ phenotype. In germline, CDR1 is MGHRA, CDR2 YSYEKL. The CDR3 is 15 residues long.

The sample was naive CD8+ T cells from blood, with Jurkat cell RNA spiked in. Described subset: FACS-sorted CD8+CD4-CCR7+CD45RA+ naive T cells. The TCR was taken from a human donor in good health. Some libraries in this study had Jurkat cell RNA spiked in. The gene calls are TRBV4-1 and TRBJ1-5, with D maybe TRBD1 (6 bases). For the CDR3, the DNA is TGCGCCAGCAGCCAAGATCAACAGGGCAATCAGCCCCAGCGTTTT. Protein sequence: CASSQDQQGNQPQRF.